What follows is one TCR beta chain and its context. Data came from immunoSEQ multiplex PCR; TCRdb stores just in-frame clones and leaves some out. The data contain some 100,000 clones, roughly 90% of them seen just once; the ten biggest clones take up 0.85% to 1%. The data were obtained in a study of blood T cell repertoires in COVID-19. The wider study: Specimens from acute and convalescent COVID-19 originated in the United States, Italy and Spain.

CDR1 is MNHNY and CDR2 is SVGAGI in the germline V gene (reference sequence). The V gene lost 6 bases and the J gene lost 6 bases, with 9 bases spanning the gap. The CDR3 has 12 residues. Sequencing was done on a sample of peripheral blood. The clonotype comes from a man aged 60 to 75 with acute or convalescent COVID-19. This chain connects TRBV6-6 to TRBJ1-5, with unresolved D. In DNA, the CDR3 is TGTGCCAGCAGCGATTTCGGTCAGCCCCAGCATTTT. Its protein product is CASSDFGQPQHF.